These T cell receptor beta chains were read from a single sample in a study of graft-versus-host responses after intestinal transplantation. Profiled with immunoSEQ multiplex PCR; TCRdb holds only in-frame clones, not every one. The sample contains 45,000 to 50,000 clones, over 90% of which appear only once. These receptors' targets are unknown. Specimen: unstimulated CD4+ T cells sorted from spleen or lymph node cells, collected before transplant. The origin of the receptors is a human donor who was the organ donor for an intestinal transplant. CDR3s include the opening cysteine and the closing phenylalanine or tryptophan. A D gene is named only where the DNA matches it firmly. A clone size is listed for some rows: how often the clone was seen (once, few, many), or a class if it is expanded.

J gene | D gene | clone size | V gene | CDR3 DNA | CDR3 protein
TRBJ2-3 | NA | NA | TRBV7-2 | TGTGCCAGCAGCTTAGCTCCCACTAGGTCAGATACGCAGTATTTT | CASSLAPTRSDTQYF
TRBJ2-7 | TRBD2 | once | TRBV4-1 | TGCGCCAGCAGAGAGCGGGAGGGCCGGTACGAGCAGTACTTC | CASREREGRYEQYF
TRBJ2-3 | NA | NA | TRBV5-4 | TGTGCCAGCAGCCCCCGGTTCCTGCCGGAGAACACAGATACGCAGTATTTT | CASSPRFLPENTDTQYF
TRBJ2-2 | NA | once | TRBV7-2 | TGTGCCAGCAGCCCCCGCGAGACCGGGGAGCTGTTTTTT | CASSPRETGELFF
TRBJ1-3 | NA | NA | TRBV5-4 | TGTGCCAGCAGCTTGCGGACAGCTCGATCTGGAAACACCATATATTTT | CASSLRTARSGNTIYF
TRBJ2-3 | TRBD2 | NA | TRBV28 | TGTGCCAGCAGTTTAGGGCTAGCGGTTGCCACAGATACGCAGTATTTT | CASSLGLAVATDTQYF
TRBJ1-5 | NA | NA | TRBV2 | TGTGCCAGCAGTACAGGGCTAGGGCAGCCCCAGCATTTT | CASSTGLGQPQHF
TRBJ2-2 | NA | NA | TRBV5-4 | TGTGCCAGCAGCTTGGATTTGGGGGCAGAAGCCGGGGAGCTGTTTTTT | CASSLDLGAEAGELFF
TRBJ2-1 | TRBD1 | NA | TRBV7-9 | TGTGCCAGCAGCCCGGACAGGGGCTACTACAATGAGCAGTTCTTC | CASSPDRGYYNEQFF
TRBJ2-3 | TRBD2 | NA | TRBV5-4 | TGTGCCAGCAGCCGCTCCCTCACTAGCGGGAGGGCAGCAGATACGCAGTATTTT | CASSRSLTSGRAADTQYF
TRBJ2-1 | TRBD2 | NA | TRBV15 | TGTGCCACCAGCCAACTAGCGGGAGTGAGCAATGAGCAGTTCTTC | CATSQLAGVSNEQFF
TRBJ1-1 | NA | NA | TRBV27 | TGTGCCAGCAGTTTATGGGGGCTGAACACTGAAGCTTTCTTT | CASSLWGLNTEAFF
TRBJ1-5 | NA | NA | TRBV5-5 | TGTGCCAGCAGCTTGTATCAAGGGTCTGGCAATCAGCCCCAGCATTTT | CASSLYQGSGNQPQHF
TRBJ2-5 | NA | NA | TRBV5-5 | TGTGCCAACAGCTGGACACAAGAGACCCAGTACTTC | CANSWTQETQYF
TRBJ2-3 | NA | NA | TRBV7-3 | TGTGCCAGCAGCTCTCAGACTAGTCCCACAGATACGCAGTATTTT | CASSSQTSPTDTQYF
TRBJ1-4 | NA | once | TRBV18 | TGTGCCAGCTCACCAGGTGAAAAACTGTTTTTT | CASSPGEKLFF
TRBJ2-7 | NA | NA | TRBV5-3 | TGTGCCAGAAGCTTGGAGCAGTACTTC | CARSLEQYF
TRBJ2-3 | NA | NA | TRBV30 | TGTGCCTGGAGTGGGTCCGTAGATACGCAGTATTTT | CAWSGSVDTQYF
TRBJ1-2 | NA | NA | TRBV30 | TGTGCCTGGAGTGTAAGGAATGGCTACACCTTC | CAWSVRNGYTF
TRBJ2-5 | NA | few | TRBV7-6 | TGTGCCAGCAGCTTACGGCAAGAGACCCAGTACTTC | CASSLRQETQYF
TRBJ2-5 | NA | NA | TRBV9 | TGTGCCAGCAGCGTAGAGGGCGGTAGCAAGGTCGAGACCCAGTACTTC | CASSVEGGSKVETQYF
TRBJ1-1 | NA | NA | TRBV10-1 | TGCGCCAGCAGTGAAGCAGTTAACACTGAAGCTTTCTTT | CASSEAVNTEAFF
TRBJ2-6 | TRBD1 | NA | TRBV19 | TGTGCCAGCCGGGACAGGGGGCCTTCTGGGGCCAACGTCCTGACTTTC | CASRDRGPSGANVLTF
TRBJ2-7 | NA | NA | TRBV3-2 | TGTGCCACCCCTAAGCAGTACTTC | CATPKQYF
TRBJ2-2 | TRBD1 | NA | TRBV15 | TGTGCCACCAGCAGACCACAGGGGTCTTACACCGGGGAGCTGTTTTTT | CATSRPQGSYTGELFF
TRBJ2-2 | NA | NA | TRBV6-1 | TGTGCCAGCAGTGAAGCGGGCACCGGGGAGCTGTTTTTT | CASSEAGTGELFF
TRBJ2-3 | NA | NA | TRBV19 | TGTGCCAGTAGTATAGAGGGGGCTAGCACAGATACGCAGTATTTT | CASSIEGASTDTQYF
TRBJ2-2 | NA | NA | TRBV5-6 | TGTGCCAGCAGCTTGGGAGGAGGGGCGCAGACCGGGGAGCTGTTTTTT | CASSLGGGAQTGELFF
TRBJ2-3 | TRBD2 | NA | TRBV10-2 | TGCGCCGCAGATGGAAGGCGGGAGAGGGCAGATACGCAGTATTTT | CAADGRRERADTQYF
TRBJ2-7 | TRBD2 | NA | TRBV5-1 | TGCGCCAGCAGCTTGGGTGGCGGGAGAGGAGCCTACGAGCAGTACTTC | CASSLGGGRGAYEQYF
TRBJ2-7 | TRBD2 | NA | TRBV7-3 | TGTGCCAGCAGCAGAACGGGCGGGAGCCCCTACGAGCAGTACTTC | CASSRTGGSPYEQYF
TRBJ2-5 | TRBD1 | NA | TRBV28 | TGTGCCAGCAGGGGTCCGGGACAGGGCCAAGAGACCCAGTACTTC | CASRGPGQGQETQYF
TRBJ2-3 | NA | once | TRBV9 | TGTGCCAGCGCTCCACTTAGCGGAACAGATACGCAGTATTTT | CASAPLSGTDTQYF
TRBJ1-4 | NA | once | TRBV7-3 | TGTGCCAGCAGCTTGGTGTACAGCAACCCCTTGGGCGCAACTAATGAAAAACTGTTTTTT | CASSLVYSNPLGATNEKLFF
TRBJ2-7 | NA | NA | TRBV5-5 | TGTGCCAGCAGCTGGGGGGACGAGCAGTACTTC | CASSWGDEQYF
TRBJ2-2 | NA | NA | TRBV6-1 | TGTGCCAGCAGTGGGCAGGCCTTGGGGAGCGGGGAGCTGTTTTTT | CASSGQALGSGELFF
TRBJ2-1 | TRBD2 | NA | TRBV27 | TGTGCCAGCAGTGTCCCGGGACTAGCGGGAGCGGGGGCCTACAATGAGCAGTTCTTC | CASSVPGLAGAGAYNEQFF
TRBJ2-7 | NA | NA | TRBV28 | TGTGCCAGCAGTGCCCCCGGGGGACACTCCTACGAGCAGTACTTC | CASSAPGGHSYEQYF
TRBJ2-1 | TRBD2 | NA | TRBV10-3 | TGTGCCACCAGAGGACTAGCGGGAAGCTATGAGCAGTTCTTC | CATRGLAGSYEQFF
TRBJ2-2 | TRBD2 | once | TRBV28 | TGTGCCAGCAGACGGGGACTACTCGGGGAGCTGTTTTTT | CASRRGLLGELFF
TRBJ2-5 | TRBD1 | NA | TRBV6-6 | TGTGCCAGCAGTACGACAGGGGCGATAGAGACCCAGTACTTC | CASSTTGAIETQYF
TRBJ2-1 | NA | NA | TRBV4-1 | TGCGCCAGCAGCCACCTTCGAGCGATGTCCTACAATGAGCAGTTCTTC | CASSHLRAMSYNEQFF
TRBJ1-5 | TRBD1 | NA | TRBV28 | TGTGCCAGCAGTAACCGGGACAGGGGGTTCAATCAGCCCCAGCATTTT | CASSNRDRGFNQPQHF
TRBJ1-1 | NA | NA | TRBV29-1 | TGCAGCGTTGAGCGGGCACAGAACACTGAAGCTTTCTTT | CSVERAQNTEAFF
TRBJ1-2 | TRBD1 | NA | TRBV28 | TGTGCCAGCAGTTACGGGACAGACAACTATGGCTACACCTTC | CASSYGTDNYGYTF
TRBJ1-2 | NA | NA | TRBV25-1 | TGTGCCAGCAGTCGGGGGGTAAACTATGGCTACACCTTC | CASSRGVNYGYTF
TRBJ2-7 | NA | NA | TRBV27 | TGTGCCAGCAGTTTATTGGGGGCCGGATACGAGCAGTACTTC | CASSLLGAGYEQYF
TRBJ2-5 | TRBD2 | NA | TRBV2 | TGTGCCAGCAGTGAGGGACTAGCGGGAGGGCAAGAGACCCAGTACTTC | CASSEGLAGGQETQYF
TRBJ2-7 | TRBD1 | NA | TRBV5-6 | TGTGCCAGCAGCTTGAGTCCAGGGGGCTACGAGCAGTACTTC | CASSLSPGGYEQYF
TRBJ2-7 | NA | NA | TRBV6-5 | TGTGCCAGCAGTGAGGCAGGGCCGTACGAGCAGTACTTC | CASSEAGPYEQYF
TRBJ2-3 | TRBD2 | NA | TRBV29-1 | TGCAGCGGCCTAGCGGGAGGACCCCAGCCAGATACGCAGTATTTT | CSGLAGGPQPDTQYF